The rows below give T cell receptor beta chains drawn from one sample of a study of siplizumab effects on memory and regulatory T cells. TCRdb keeps only in-frame clones here, not all; method: immunoSEQ multiplex PCR. The table has around 100,000 clones, 94% seen once. Sequences were obtained from non-Treg CD4+ T cells sorted from blood. The receptors were gathered from a human donor in good health. CDR3s include the opening cysteine and the closing phenylalanine or tryptophan. The D gene is left open where the match is weak. Only some rows state a clone size, as once, few, many or a class for expanded clones.

TGTGCCAGCAACTTAGCGGGGGGAAACACCATATATTTT	CASNLAGGNTIYF	TRBV2	-	13	-	TRBJ1-3
TGCGCCAGCAGCCCAGAAGGGGGGTCTGGGGCCAACGTCCTGACTTTC	CASSPEGGSGANVLTF	TRBV4-1	-	16	-	TRBJ2-6
TGTGCCAGCAGATCAGGGCGAGGGGTATTTAGCTCCTACGAGCAGTACTTC	CASRSGRGVFSSYEQYF	TRBV28	-	17	-	TRBJ2-7
TGTGCCAGCAGCTTGAACCAGGGGGGTGAGACCCAGTACTTC	CASSLNQGGETQYF	TRBV5-4	-	14	once	TRBJ2-5
TGTGCCATCAGTGACAGGGGTTATTGGGAAAACATTCAGTACTTC	CAISDRGYWENIQYF	TRBV10-3	-	15	-	TRBJ2-4
TGTGCCAGCTCACCACGGACATCAGAAGCTTTCTTT	CASSPRTSEAFF	TRBV18	-	12	-	TRBJ1-1
TGTGCCAGCAGCTTGGACAGGAGCTCCTACGAGCAGTACTTC	CASSLDRSSYEQYF	TRBV11-3	TRBD1	14	-	TRBJ2-7
TGTGCCAGCAGCGTGGACAGGGACACTGAAGCTTTCTTT	CASSVDRDTEAFF	TRBV9	TRBD1	13	-	TRBJ1-1
TGTGCCAGCAGCTTAGCGGGGACACTCTCCTACAATGAGCAGTTCTTC	CASSLAGTLSYNEQFF	TRBV7-9	-	16	-	TRBJ2-1
TGTGCCAGCAGGGACCAGGGGGCAGCCAAAAACATTCAGTACTTC	CASRDQGAAKNIQYF	TRBV6-1	TRBD1	15	-	TRBJ2-4
TGTGCCAGCACGGGACAGACATATGGCTACACCTTC	CASTGQTYGYTF	TRBV4-2	TRBD1	12	-	TRBJ1-2
TGTGCCTGGAGTCTTCAGGGAAACACTGAAGCTTTCTTT	CAWSLQGNTEAFF	TRBV30	-	13	few	TRBJ1-1
TGTGCCAGCAGCGGACCGGGACAGGGGGCCACTGAAGCTTTCTTT	CASSGPGQGATEAFF	TRBV5-4	TRBD1	15	-	TRBJ1-1
TGCGCCAGCAGCGCGACCGGGACAGCGAACACCGGGGAGCTGTTTTTT	CASSATGTANTGELFF	TRBV5-1	TRBD1	16	-	TRBJ2-2
TGTGCCAGCAGTCCCCCGGCGGCAGATACGCAGTATTTT	CASSPPAADTQYF	TRBV6-6	-	13	-	TRBJ2-3
TGTGCCAGCAGCTTAGGCCAGACTAGCGGGAACACAGATACGCAGTATTTT	CASSLGQTSGNTDTQYF	TRBV7-9	TRBD2	17	-	TRBJ2-3
TGTGCCAGCAGCGTTCTAGCGGGAGTCGGGGAGACCCAGTACTTC	CASSVLAGVGETQYF	TRBV5-6	TRBD2	15	-	TRBJ2-5
TGCGCCAGTGGAAGGCAGGGGCCTGGGGATACGCAGTATTTT	CASGRQGPGDTQYF	TRBV5-1	-	14	once	TRBJ2-3
TGTGCCAGCAGTGGGAGCCGAGCCAAAAACATTCAGTACTTC	CASSGSRAKNIQYF	TRBV6-1	-	14	once	TRBJ2-4
TGTGCCAGCAGCTTAAACCCCTTGGGGACAGGGACGGGCGAGCAGTACTTC	CASSLNPLGTGTGEQYF	TRBV7-3	TRBD1	17	once	TRBJ2-7
TGTGCCAGCAGCCGGGACAGCGGTGGGACAGATACGCAGTATTTT	CASSRDSGGTDTQYF	TRBV6-4	TRBD1	15	-	TRBJ2-3
TGTGCCAGCAGCTTGTTTTCCGAGGGAGGGGAAGAGACCCAGTACTTC	CASSLFSEGGEETQYF	TRBV5-6	TRBD2	16	-	TRBJ2-5
TGTGCCAGCAGACGAGAGCTAGCGGGAGACCCCGAGCAGTACTTC	CASRRELAGDPEQYF	TRBV27	TRBD2	15	-	TRBJ2-7
TGTGCCAGCAAGGTCCCGAACACTGAAGCTTTCTTT	CASKVPNTEAFF	TRBV28	-	12	-	TRBJ1-1
TGTGCCAGCTCACAGAGGACTAGCGGGAGTTCCTACGAGCAGTACTTC	CASSQRTSGSSYEQYF	TRBV18	TRBD2	16	-	TRBJ2-7
TGTGCCAGCAGCTCGGACTACCCCCTATACAATGAGCAGTTCTTC	CASSSDYPLYNEQFF	TRBV7-3	-	15	-	TRBJ2-1
TGTGCCAGCAGTGAAATCACCGGGCAGCCCCAGCATTTT	CASSEITGQPQHF	TRBV6-1	-	13	few	TRBJ1-5
TGTGCCAGCAGGATTGGTCGACAGGGGATTGCCGGGGAGCTGTTTTTT	CASRIGRQGIAGELFF	TRBV27	TRBD1	16	-	TRBJ2-2
TGTGCCAGCAGTACATTGTTCTCCGGGGCCAACGTCCTGACTTTC	CASSTLFSGANVLTF	TRBV28	-	15	-	TRBJ2-6
TGTGCCAGCAGCTTAACGGGCGGCAGGGGTGGCACTGAAGCTTTCTTT	CASSLTGGRGGTEAFF	TRBV7-3	-	16	-	TRBJ1-1
TGTGCCAGCAGCTATGTAGCGTCACGCACCGGGGAGCTGTTTTTT	CASSYVASRTGELFF	TRBV7-8	-	15	-	TRBJ2-2
TGTGCCAGTAGTGTTGACCGGAATCAGCCCCAGCATTTT	CASSVDRNQPQHF	TRBV19	-	13	-	TRBJ1-5
TGTGCCAGCTTAGGAGCGTTGGGGAACACCGGGGAGCTGTTTTTT	CASLGALGNTGELFF	TRBV2	-	15	-	TRBJ2-2
TGTGCCAGCTCACCTCAGGGTGACTATGGCTACACCTTC	CASSPQGDYGYTF	TRBV18	-	13	-	TRBJ1-2
TGTGCCAGCAGTTACACGCAGGGCAAGACCGGCTACGAGCAGTACTTC	CASSYTQGKTGYEQYF	TRBV6-6	-	16	-	TRBJ2-7
TGTGCCAGCTCACCGACATATTCATACAATGAGCAGTTCTTC	CASSPTYSYNEQFF	TRBV18	-	14	-	TRBJ2-1
TGTGCCAGCAGTTACGACAGGGGGCCGGGGGGCTACACCTTC	CASSYDRGPGGYTF	TRBV6-5	TRBD1	14	-	TRBJ1-2
TGTGCCAGCAGTTACTCTCAGGGGGCTATTGAGCAGTACTTC	CASSYSQGAIEQYF	TRBV6-6	TRBD1	14	-	TRBJ2-7
TGTGCCAGCAGAGTTGACAGGGCTTCCTACGAGCAGTACTTC	CASRVDRASYEQYF	TRBV2	TRBD1	14	-	TRBJ2-7
TGTGCCAGCAGCCTTGAGGGGCTGGACACCGGGGAGCTGTTTTTT	CASSLEGLDTGELFF	TRBV7-3	-	15	once	TRBJ2-2
TGTGCCAGCAGCTCGAGGCTAGCGGACGGCAATGAGCAGTTCTTC	CASSSRLADGNEQFF	TRBV11-2	TRBD2	15	-	TRBJ2-1
TGTGCCAGCAGCTTGGTTCCAGCGGAGAGCTCCTACAATGAGCAGTTCTTC	CASSLVPAESSYNEQFF	TRBV5-5	-	17	-	TRBJ2-1